These T cell receptor beta chains were read from a single sample in a study of T cell repertoires in cytomegalovirus infection. One entry per CDR3 protein results from TCRdb running MiXCR on the reads. The data hold 450,000 to 600,000 distinct CDR3 sequences, with around 10% observed a single time. The sequencing sample was made of PBMCs. Receptor source: a human donor in good health (CMV status not recorded). Some clones in this sample may be carry-over from other donors' samples. The CDR3 runs from the conserved cysteine through the conserved F or W.

v_call,j_call,cdr3_length,cdr3_aa
TRBV7-8,TRBJ1-5,14,CASSLASGRQPQHF
TRBV7-9,TRBJ2-3,17,CASSLEPVGAGTDTQYF
TRBV28,TRBJ2-4,16,CASSLTGQRRGDIQYF
TRBV20-1,TRBJ2-7,13,CSARQGLSYEQYF
TRBV20-1,TRBJ2-1,14,CSARSDSIYNEEFF
TRBV11-2,TRBJ2-4,15,CASSSPGRGGNIQYF
TRBV19,TRBJ2-5,15,CASSISQGGQETQYF
TRBV29-1,TRBJ1-1,12,CSVRGSDTEAFF
TRBV20-1,TRBJ2-6,17,CSARTGGGETGANVLTF
TRBV2,TRBJ2-7,15,CASKDTGGSILEQYF
TRBV3-1,TRBJ1-1,20,CASSCILTRQPNCMNTEAFF
TRBV12-5,TRBJ2-3,13,CASALTSSHTQYF
TRBV7-2,TRBJ1-2,14,CASSPPSGSKGYTF
TRBV12-3/TRBV12-4,TRBJ2-1,14,CATLGGGHYNEQFF
TRBV3-1,TRBJ1-4,11,CASSQYSVLFF
TRBV20-1,TRBJ2-1,16,CSARDQASGMGNEQFF
TRBV11-2,TRBJ2-6,15,CASSSQNSGANVLTF
TRBV6-6,TRBJ1-5,13,CASSHGEDQPQHF
TRBV7-8,TRBJ1-3,11,CASSSGGTIYF
TRBV6-5,TRBJ2-1,14,CASSYDPGYNEQFF
TRBV7-9,TRBJ1-1,15,CASSSGDRLGTEAFF
TRBV28,TRBJ2-2,19,CASSLYRLAVRMNTGELFF
TRBV10-3,TRBJ1-4,13,CAISMGAEEKLFF